A single T cell receptor (beta chain) is shown here with its context. The antigen is not known. Germline-derived CDR1 and CDR2 are SEHNR and FQNEAQ (reference sequence). CDR3 length equals 16 residues. The V gene end was trimmed by 5 bases and the J gene end by 5 bases; junction bases not matched to a gene: 11. This specimen comes from a study of response to subunit inactivated influenza vaccine. TCRdb re-called the RT-PCR reads through MiXCR, storing one row per CDR3 protein. Of around 470,000 distinct CDR3 sequences listed, roughly 7.9% were seen once; the top ten hold about an eighth. General observations from the study: It was the authors' suggestion that each seasonal influenza vaccination recruits few new T cells.

This TCR came from a man aged 50-75 years who received an inactivated influenza vaccine. The chain carries TRBV7-9 and TRBJ2-3; 9 nucleotides agree with TRBD2. Material: PBMCs from blood, obtained around 25 months after vaccination. CDR3 nucleotides: TGTGCCAGCAGCCCTCCGGGCGGGAGGGCGCGAGATACGCAGTATTTT. As protein: CASSPPGGRARDTQYF.